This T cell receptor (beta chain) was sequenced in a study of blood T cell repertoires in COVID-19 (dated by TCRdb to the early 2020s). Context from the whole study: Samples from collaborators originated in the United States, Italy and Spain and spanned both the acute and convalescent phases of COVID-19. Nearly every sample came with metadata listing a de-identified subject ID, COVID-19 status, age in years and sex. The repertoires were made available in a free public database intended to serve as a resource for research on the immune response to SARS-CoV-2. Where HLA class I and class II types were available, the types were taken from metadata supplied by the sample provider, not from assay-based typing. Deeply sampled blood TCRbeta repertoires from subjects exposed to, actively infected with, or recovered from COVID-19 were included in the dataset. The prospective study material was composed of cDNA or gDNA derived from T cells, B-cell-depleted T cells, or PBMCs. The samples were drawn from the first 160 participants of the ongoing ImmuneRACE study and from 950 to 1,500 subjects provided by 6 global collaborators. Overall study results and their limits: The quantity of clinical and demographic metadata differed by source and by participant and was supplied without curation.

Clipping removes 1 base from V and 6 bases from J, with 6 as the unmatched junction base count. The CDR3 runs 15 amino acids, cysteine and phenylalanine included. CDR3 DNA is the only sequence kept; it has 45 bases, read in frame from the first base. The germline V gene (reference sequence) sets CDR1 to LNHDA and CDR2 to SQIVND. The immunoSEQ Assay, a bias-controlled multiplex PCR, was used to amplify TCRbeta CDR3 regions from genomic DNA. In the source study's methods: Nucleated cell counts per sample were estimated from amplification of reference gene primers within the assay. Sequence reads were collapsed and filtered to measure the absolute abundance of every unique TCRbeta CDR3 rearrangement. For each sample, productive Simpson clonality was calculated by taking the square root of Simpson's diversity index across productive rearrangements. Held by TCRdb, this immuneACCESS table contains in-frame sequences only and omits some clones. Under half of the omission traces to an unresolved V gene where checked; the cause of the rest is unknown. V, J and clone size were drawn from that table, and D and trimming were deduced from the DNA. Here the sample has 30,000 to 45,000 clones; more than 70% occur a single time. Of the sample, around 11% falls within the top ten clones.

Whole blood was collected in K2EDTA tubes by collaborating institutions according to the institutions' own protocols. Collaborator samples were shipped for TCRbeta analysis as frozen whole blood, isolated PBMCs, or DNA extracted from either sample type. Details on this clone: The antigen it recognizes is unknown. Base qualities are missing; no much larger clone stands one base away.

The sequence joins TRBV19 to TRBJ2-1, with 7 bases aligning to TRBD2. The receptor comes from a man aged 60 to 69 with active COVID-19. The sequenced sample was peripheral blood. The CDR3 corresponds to CASSIGAGATNEQFF. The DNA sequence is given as TGTGCCAGTAGTATAGGGGCGGGAGCAACCAATGAGCAGTTCTTC.